This T cell receptor beta chain was sequenced for a study of shared clonotypes between healthy human individuals. Study-wide results and caveats: Richness estimates generally favored naive over memory subsets.

Germline-derived CDR1 and CDR2 are MNHEY and SVGAGI. This CDR3 is built from 15 residues. V lost 2 bases to trimming and J lost 2 bases, with 11 bases between them. With regard to this clone: As yet, its antigen is unknown.

Per sorted-subset replicate PCR, input was around 200 ng DNA, representing 30,000 or so T cell genomes. Repertoires were generated with immunoSEQ multiplex PCR, while TCRdb's copy carries only in-frame clones and drops some. The repertoire holds about 2 million clones, with roughly 94% as singletons. The chain employs TRBV6-5 and TRBJ2-3; D is unresolved. Sequenced sample: naive CD4+ T cells sorted from blood. Noted subset: CD45RA+ positively selected. The sequence was obtained from a man aged 18 to 30 in good health. Written as DNA, the CDR3 is TGTGCCAGCAGTTACGCCCGAGACGACACAGATACGCAGTATTTT. It yields the protein CASSYARDDTDTQYF.